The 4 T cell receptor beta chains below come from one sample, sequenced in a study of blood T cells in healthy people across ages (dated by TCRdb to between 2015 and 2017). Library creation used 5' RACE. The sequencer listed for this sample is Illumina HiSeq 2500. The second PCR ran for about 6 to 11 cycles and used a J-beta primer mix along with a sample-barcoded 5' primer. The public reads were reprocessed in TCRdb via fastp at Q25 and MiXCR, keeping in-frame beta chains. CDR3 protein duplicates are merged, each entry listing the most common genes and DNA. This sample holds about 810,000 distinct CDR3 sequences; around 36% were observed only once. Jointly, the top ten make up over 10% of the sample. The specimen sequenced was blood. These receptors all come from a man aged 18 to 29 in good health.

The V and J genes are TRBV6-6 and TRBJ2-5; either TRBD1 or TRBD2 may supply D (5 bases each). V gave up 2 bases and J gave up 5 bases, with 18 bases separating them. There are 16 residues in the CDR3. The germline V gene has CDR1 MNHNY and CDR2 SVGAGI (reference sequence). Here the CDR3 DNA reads TGTGCCAGCAGTTACCCCCGGGGCTCAGAGGGGGAGACCCAGTACTTC. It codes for CASSYPRGSEGETQYF.

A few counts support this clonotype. The CDR3 DNA is TGTGCCAGCAGTGATTGGCAGGGAGGCAATGAGCAGTTCTTC. Residues: CASSDWQGGNEQFF. The chain joins TRBV6-1 to TRBJ2-1; possibly TRBD2 for D (6 bases). In germline, CDR1 is MNHNS, CDR2 SASEGT. The V end was cut by 3 bases, the J end by 6 bases, with 12 bases between. There are 14 residues in the CDR3.

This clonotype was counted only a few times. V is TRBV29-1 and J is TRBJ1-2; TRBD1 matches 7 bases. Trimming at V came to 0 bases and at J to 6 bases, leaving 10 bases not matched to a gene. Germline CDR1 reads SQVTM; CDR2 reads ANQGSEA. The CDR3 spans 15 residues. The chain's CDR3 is CSVEDGQGQPDGYTF. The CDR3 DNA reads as TGCAGCGTTGAAGATGGTCAGGGACAGCCAGATGGCTACACCTTC.

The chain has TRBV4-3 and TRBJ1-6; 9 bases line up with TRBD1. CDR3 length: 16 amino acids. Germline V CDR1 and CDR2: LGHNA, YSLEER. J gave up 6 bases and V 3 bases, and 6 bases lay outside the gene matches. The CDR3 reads CASSHHRDRANSPLHF. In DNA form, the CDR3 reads TGCGCCAGCAGCCATCACCGGGACAGGGCTAATTCACCCCTCCACTTT.